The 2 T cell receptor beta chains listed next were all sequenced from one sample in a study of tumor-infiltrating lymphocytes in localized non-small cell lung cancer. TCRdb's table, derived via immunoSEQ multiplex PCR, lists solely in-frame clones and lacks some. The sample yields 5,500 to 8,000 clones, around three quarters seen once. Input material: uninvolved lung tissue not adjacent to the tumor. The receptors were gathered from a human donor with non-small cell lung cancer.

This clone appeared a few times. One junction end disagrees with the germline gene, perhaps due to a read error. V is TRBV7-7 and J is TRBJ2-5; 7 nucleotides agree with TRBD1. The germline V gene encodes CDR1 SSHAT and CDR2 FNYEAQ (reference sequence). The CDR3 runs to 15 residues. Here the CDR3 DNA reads TGTGCTAGCAGCTTAGGGGGCGGATGGGGAGAGACCCAGTACTTC. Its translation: CASSLGGGWGETQYF.

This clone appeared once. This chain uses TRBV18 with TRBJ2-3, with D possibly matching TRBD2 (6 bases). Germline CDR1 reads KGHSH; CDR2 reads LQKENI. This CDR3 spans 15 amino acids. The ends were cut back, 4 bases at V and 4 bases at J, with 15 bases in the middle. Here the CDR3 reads CASSRLEGSADTQYF. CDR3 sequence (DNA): TGTGCCAGCTCACGCCTGGAGGGGTCGGCAGATACGCAGTATTTT.